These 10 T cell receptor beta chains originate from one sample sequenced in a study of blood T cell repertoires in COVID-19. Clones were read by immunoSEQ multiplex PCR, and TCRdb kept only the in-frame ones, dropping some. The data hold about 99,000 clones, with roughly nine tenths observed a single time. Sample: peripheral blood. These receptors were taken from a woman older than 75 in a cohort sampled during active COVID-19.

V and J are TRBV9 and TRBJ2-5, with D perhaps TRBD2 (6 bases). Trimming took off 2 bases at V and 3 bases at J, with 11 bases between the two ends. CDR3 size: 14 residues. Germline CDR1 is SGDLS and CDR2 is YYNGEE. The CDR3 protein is CASSVFGGKETQYF. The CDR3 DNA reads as TGTGCCAGCAGCGTCTTTGGGGGGAAAGAGACCCAGTACTTC.

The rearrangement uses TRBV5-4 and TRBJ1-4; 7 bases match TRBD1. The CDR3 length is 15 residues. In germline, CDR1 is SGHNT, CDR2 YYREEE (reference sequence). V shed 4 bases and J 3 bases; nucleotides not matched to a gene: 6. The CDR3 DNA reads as TGTGCCAGCAGCGACAGGGATGATGCTAATGAAAAACTGTTTTTT. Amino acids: CASSDRDDANEKLFF.

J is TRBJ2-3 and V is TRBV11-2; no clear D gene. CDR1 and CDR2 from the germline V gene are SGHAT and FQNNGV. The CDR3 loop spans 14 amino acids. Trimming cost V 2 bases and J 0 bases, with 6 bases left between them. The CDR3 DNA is TGTGCCAGCAGCTTATATACTAGCACAGATACGCAGTATTTT. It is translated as CASSLYTSTDTQYF.

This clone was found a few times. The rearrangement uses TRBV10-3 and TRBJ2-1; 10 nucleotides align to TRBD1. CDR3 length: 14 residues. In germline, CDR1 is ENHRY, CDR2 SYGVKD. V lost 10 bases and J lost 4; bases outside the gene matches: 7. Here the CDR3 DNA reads TGTGCCACACAGACAGGGGGCTCGTACAATGAGCAGTTCTTC. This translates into CATQTGGSYNEQFF.

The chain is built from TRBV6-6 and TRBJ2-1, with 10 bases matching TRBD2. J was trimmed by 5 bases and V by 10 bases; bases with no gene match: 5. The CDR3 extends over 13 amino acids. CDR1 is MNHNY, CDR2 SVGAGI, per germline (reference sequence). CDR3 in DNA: TGTGCCACCCGGACTAGCGGCAACAATGAGCAGTTCTTC. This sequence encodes CATRTSGNNEQFF.

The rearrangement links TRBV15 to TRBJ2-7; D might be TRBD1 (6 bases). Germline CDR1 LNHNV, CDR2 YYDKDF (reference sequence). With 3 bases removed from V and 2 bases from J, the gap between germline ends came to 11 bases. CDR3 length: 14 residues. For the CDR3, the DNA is TGTGCCACCAGCAGCGATCAGGGGCCCTACGAGCAGTACTTC. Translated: CATSSDQGPYEQYF.

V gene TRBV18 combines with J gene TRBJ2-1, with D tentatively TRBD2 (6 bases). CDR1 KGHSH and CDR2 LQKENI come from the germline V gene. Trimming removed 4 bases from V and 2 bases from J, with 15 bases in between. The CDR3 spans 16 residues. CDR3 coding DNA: TGTGCCAGCTCACTTACTCTTTCGGGGGCCTACAATGAGCAGTTCTTC. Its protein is CASSLTLSGAYNEQFF.

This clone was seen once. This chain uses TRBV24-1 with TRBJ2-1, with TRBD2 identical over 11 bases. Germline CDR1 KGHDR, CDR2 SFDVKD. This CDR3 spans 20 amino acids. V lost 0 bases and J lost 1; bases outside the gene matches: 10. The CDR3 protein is CATSDLRLAGGPGSYNEQFF. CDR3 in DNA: TGTGCCACCAGTGATTTGCGTTTAGCGGGAGGGCCCGGGTCCTACAATGAGCAGTTCTTC.

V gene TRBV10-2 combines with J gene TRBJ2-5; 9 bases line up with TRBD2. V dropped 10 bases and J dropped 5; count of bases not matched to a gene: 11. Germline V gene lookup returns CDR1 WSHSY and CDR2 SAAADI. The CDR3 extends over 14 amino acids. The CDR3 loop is CATSGAGGRETQYF. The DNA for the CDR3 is TGCGCCACCTCCGGAGCGGGGGGTAGGGAGACCCAGTACTTC.

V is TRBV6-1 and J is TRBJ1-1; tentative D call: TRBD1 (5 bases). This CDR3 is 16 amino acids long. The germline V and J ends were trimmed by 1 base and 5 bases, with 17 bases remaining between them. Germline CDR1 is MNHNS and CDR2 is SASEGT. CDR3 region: CASSEDFRGARTEAFF. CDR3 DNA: TGTGCCAGCAGTGAAGACTTTAGGGGCGCAAGAACTGAAGCTTTCTTT.